The clone carrying this TCR beta chain was picked up many times. This sample stems from a study of regulatory T cells in long-lasting Graves disease. Trimming shortened V by 6 bases and J by 6 bases, and 21 bases separated the two germline ends. Germline assignment: CDR1 DFQATT and CDR2 SNEGSKA (reference sequence). The CDR3 has 14 amino acids. Building of the TCR beta libraries involved iRepertoire HTBI primers and Arm-PCR of CDR3 regions. In TCRdb, the multiplex PCR reads were re-called with MiXCR into one record per CDR3 protein. The table has roughly 380,000 distinct CDR3 sequences, approximately 16% seen once. As to time point: newly diagnosed GD, antithyroid drugs for less than 3 months. Following extraction of RNA from PBMCs, that RNA was used to make the TCR library. These data were also reused for a study on T cells in Graves' hyperthyroidism and ophthalmopathy.

Sequencing was performed on peripheral blood mononuclear cells (PBMCs), taken at new diagnosis, from a patient treated with antithyroid drugs. The receptor's source is a man between 40 and 49 years old with Graves disease. V and J are TRBV20-1 and TRBJ2-7; no clear D gene. Here the CDR3 DNA reads TGCAGTGCCTTAAGCCGGGTCGGCCTCTCCGAGCAGTACTTC. Amino acids: CSALSRVGLSEQYF.